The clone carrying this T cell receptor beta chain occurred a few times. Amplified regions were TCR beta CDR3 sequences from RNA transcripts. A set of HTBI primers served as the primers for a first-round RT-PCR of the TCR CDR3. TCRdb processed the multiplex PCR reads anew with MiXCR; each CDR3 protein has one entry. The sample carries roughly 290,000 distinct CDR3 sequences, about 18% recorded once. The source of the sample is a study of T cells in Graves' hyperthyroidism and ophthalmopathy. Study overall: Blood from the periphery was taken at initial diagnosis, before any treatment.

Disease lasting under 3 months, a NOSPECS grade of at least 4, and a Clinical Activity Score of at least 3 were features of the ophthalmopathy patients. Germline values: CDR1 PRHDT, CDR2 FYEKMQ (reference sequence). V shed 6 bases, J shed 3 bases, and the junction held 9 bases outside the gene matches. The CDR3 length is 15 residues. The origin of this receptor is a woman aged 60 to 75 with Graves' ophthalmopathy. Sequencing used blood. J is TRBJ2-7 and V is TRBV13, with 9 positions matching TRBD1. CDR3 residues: CASRTTGGAHYEQYF. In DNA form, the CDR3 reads TGTGCCAGCAGGACCACAGGGGGCGCTCACTACGAGCAGTACTTC.